This T cell receptor beta chain was captured by sequencing in a study of immune characterization of retroperitoneal liposarcoma. TCRdb processed the PCR reads anew with MiXCR; each CDR3 protein has one entry. The table has about 2,400 distinct CDR3 sequences, roughly 25% seen once; the top ten hold 8% to 10%. This CDR3 contains 16 residues. Per germline, CDR1 SGHNT and CDR2 YENEEA. Sequencing used tumor tissue. The chain carries TRBV11-3 and TRBJ2-1, with 7 positions matching TRBD2. The J call is doubtful: the DNA matches TRBJ2-7 better. The sequence was collected from a male donor with retroperitoneal liposarcoma. CDR3 nucleotides: TGTGCCAGCAGCTTAGAACAGGTAGCGGGCTACAATGAGCAGTACTTC. This sequence encodes CASSLEQVAGYNEQYF.